This TCR beta chain was recorded in a study of blood T cell repertoires in COVID-19. Overall study context: Italy, Spain and the United States were the sources of the convalescent and acute COVID-19 samples.

Original processing notes: Scientists estimated how many nucleated cells there were by amplifying reference gene primers. Sequencing was performed with immunoSEQ multiplex PCR; in TCRdb, only in-frame clones are kept and a portion is missing. V, J and clone size were drawn from that table, and D and trimming were deduced from the DNA. Here the sample spans hundreds of thousands of clones, about four fifths being singletons. The sequence was collected from a woman aged 45-59 years with acute or convalescent COVID-19. Sequencing used peripheral blood.

The CDR3 coding sequence is TGTGCCAGCAGCTTAGGTGGCAGGTCCTACGAGCAGTACTTC. Protein sequence: CASSLGGRSYEQYF. This chain joins TRBV7-9 and TRBJ2-7, with unresolved D. Germline V gene data show CDR1 as SEHNR and CDR2 as FQNEAQ (reference sequence). The ends were cut back, 1 base at V and 1 base at J, with 8 bases in the middle. This CDR3 contains 14 residues.